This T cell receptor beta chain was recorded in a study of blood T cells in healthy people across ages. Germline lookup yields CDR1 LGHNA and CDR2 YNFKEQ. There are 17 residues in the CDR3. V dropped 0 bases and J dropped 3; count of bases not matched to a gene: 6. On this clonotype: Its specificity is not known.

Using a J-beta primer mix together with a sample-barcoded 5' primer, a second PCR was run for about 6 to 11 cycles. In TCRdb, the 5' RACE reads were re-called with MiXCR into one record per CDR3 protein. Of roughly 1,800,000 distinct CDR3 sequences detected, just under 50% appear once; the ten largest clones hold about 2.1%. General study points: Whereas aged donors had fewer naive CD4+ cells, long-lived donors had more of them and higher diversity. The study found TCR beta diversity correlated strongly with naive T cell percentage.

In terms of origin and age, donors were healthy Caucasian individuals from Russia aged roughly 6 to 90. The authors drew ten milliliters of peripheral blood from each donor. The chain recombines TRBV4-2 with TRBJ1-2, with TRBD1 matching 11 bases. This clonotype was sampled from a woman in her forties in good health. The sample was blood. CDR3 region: CASSQEWTGGAHYGYTF. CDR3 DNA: TGTGCCAGCAGCCAAGAGTGGACAGGGGGCGCCCACTATGGCTACACCTTC.